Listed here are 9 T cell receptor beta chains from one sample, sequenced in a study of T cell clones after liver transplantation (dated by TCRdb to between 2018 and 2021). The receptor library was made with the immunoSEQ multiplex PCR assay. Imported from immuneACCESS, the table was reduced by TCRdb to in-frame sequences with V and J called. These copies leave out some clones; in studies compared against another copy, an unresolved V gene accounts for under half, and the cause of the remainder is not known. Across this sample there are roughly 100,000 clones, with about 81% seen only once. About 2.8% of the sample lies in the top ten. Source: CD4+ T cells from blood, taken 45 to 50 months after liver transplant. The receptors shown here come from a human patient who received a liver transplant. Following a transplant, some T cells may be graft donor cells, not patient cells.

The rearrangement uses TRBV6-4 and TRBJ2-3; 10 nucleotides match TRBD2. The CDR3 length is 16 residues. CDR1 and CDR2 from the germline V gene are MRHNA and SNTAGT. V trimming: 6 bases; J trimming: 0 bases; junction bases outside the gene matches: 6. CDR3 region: CASSSFSGGSTDTQYF. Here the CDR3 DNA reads TGTGCCAGCAGCTCTTTTAGCGGGGGGAGCACAGATACGCAGTATTTT.

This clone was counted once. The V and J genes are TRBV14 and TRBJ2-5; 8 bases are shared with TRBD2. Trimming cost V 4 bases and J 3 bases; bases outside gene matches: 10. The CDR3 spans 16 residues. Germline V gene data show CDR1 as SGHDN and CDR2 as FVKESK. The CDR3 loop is CASSPDWTSPKETQYF. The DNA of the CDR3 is TGTGCCAGCAGCCCCGACTGGACTAGCCCGAAAGAGACCCAGTACTTC.

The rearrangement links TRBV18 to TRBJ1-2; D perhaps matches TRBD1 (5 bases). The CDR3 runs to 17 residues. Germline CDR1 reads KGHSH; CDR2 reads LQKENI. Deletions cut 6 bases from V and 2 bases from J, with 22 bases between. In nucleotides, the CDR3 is TGTGCCAGCTCTCCTACTCGGGGGGGACGGACGAACTATGGCTACACCTTC. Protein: CASSPTRGGRTNYGYTF.

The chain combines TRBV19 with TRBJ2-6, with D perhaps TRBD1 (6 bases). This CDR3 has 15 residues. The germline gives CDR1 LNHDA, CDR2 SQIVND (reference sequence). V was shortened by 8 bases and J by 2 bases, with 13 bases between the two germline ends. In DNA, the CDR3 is TGTGCCAGTTCCGTACAGGGAGCTGGGGCCAACGTCCTGACTTTC. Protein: CASSVQGAGANVLTF.

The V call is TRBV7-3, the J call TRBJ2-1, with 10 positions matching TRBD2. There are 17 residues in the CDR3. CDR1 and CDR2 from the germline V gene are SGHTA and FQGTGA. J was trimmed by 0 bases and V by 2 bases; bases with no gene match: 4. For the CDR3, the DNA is TGTGCCAGCAGCTTACAGCCTAGCGGGGGCTCCTACAATGAGCAGTTCTTC. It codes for CASSLQPSGGSYNEQFF.

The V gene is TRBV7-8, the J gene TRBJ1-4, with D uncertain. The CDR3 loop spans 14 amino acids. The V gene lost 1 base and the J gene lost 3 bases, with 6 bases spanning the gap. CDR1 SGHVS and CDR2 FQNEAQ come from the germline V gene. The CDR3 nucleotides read TGTGCCAGCAGCTTAGGACCGGCTAATGAAAAACTGTTTTTT. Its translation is CASSLGPANEKLFF. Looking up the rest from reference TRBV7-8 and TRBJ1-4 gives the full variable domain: GAGVSQSPRYKVAKRGQDVALRCDPISGHVSLFWYQQALGQGPEFLTYFQNEAQLDKSGLPSDRFFAERPEGSVSTLKIQRTQQEDSAVYLCASSLGPANEKLFFGSGTQLSVL.

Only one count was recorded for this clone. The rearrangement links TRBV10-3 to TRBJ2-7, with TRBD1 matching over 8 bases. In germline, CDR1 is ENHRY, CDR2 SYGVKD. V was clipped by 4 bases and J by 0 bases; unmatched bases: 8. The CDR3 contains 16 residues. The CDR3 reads CAISAGQGRISYEQYF. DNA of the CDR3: TGTGCCATCAGTGCCGGACAGGGCAGAATCTCCTACGAGCAGTACTTC.

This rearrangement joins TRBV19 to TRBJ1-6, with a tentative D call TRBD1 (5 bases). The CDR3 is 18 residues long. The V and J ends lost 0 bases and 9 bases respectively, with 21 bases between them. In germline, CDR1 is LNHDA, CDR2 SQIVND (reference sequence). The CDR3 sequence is CASSIDQAGLHRSSPLHF. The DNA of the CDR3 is TGTGCCAGTAGTATAGATCAGGCGGGACTCCATAGGAGTTCACCCCTCCACTTT.

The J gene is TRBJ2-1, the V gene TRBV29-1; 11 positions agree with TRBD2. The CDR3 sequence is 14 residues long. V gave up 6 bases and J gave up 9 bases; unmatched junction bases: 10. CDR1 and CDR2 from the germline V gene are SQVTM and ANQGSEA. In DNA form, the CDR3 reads TGCAGCGTCCTTCATAGCGGGAGGGCCGTTGAGCAGTTCTTC. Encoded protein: CSVLHSGRAVEQFF.